These 22 T cell receptor beta chains share one sample of origin, sequenced in a study of blood T cell repertoires in COVID-19. Profiling relied on immunoSEQ multiplex PCR, and the TCRdb table lists in-frame clones only, not all of them. The data contain about 410,000 clones, 86% of them singletons. The material sequenced was peripheral blood. These receptors all come from a woman in her twenties or thirties with active or convalescent COVID-19.

Turning to this clone: The sample has other DNA sequences that encode this CDR3 too. The chain has TRBV7-8 and TRBJ1-5, with a weak D call TRBD1 (6 bases). V lost 4 bases to trimming and J lost 0 bases, with 10 bases between them. Germline lookup yields CDR1 SGHVS and CDR2 FQNEAQ. The CDR3 runs 15 residues. CDR3 loop: CASSSRTDSNQPQHF. For the CDR3, the DNA is TGTGCCAGCAGCTCTCGGACAGATAGCAATCAGCCCCAGCATTTT.

Here the CDR3 reads CASSERTEAFF. CDR3 nucleotides: TGTGCCAGCAGTGAGAGGACTGAAGCTTTCTTT. V gene TRBV25-1 combines with J gene TRBJ1-1; D not resolved. Germline V gene sequence: CDR1 MGHDK, CDR2 SYGVNS. This CDR3 is 11 amino acids long. V was pared by 3 bases and J by 5 bases, with 4 bases between.

In nucleotides, the CDR3 is TGCGCCAGCAGTGAGTCGGCTAGCGCCACAGATACGCAGTATTTT. Translating it yields CASSESASATDTQYF. The chain carries TRBV10-1 and TRBJ2-3, with D maybe TRBD2 (6 bases). CDR1 is WNHNN and CDR2 is SYGVQD in the germline V gene (reference sequence). The CDR3 sequence is 15 residues long. V dropped 0 bases and J dropped 2 bases, with 9 bases sitting between them.

This rearrangement joins TRBV4-2 to TRBJ1-2; perhaps TRBD1 as D (6 bases). CDR3 length: 16 residues. Trimming cost V 0 bases and J 0 bases, with 11 bases left between them. Looked up from germline, CDR1 is LGHNA and CDR2 is YNFKEQ. The CDR3 loop is CASSQELTGPNYGYTF. In nucleotides, the CDR3 is TGTGCCAGCAGCCAAGAGTTGACAGGACCTAACTATGGCTACACCTTC.

The chain joins TRBV30 to TRBJ1-1; unclear D gene. This CDR3 contains 14 residues. V was shortened by 0 bases and J by 0 bases, with 8 bases between the two germline ends. Germline V lookup: CDR1 GTSNPN, CDR2 SVGIG (reference sequence). For the CDR3, the DNA is TGTGCCTGGAGTGTGGCCAGAATGAACACTGAAGCTTTCTTT. Encoded protein: CAWSVARMNTEAFF.

This sequence joins TRBV9 and TRBJ2-7; 12 nucleotides agree with TRBD2. Trimming took 3 bases from V and 7 from J; bases not matched to a gene: 8. Germline V gives CDR1 SGDLS, CDR2 YYNGEE. CDR3 length: 15 amino acids. The CDR3 bases are TGTGCCAGCAGCGGGGGACTAGCGGGCTCGGGTGAGCAGTACTTC. Translating gives CASSGGLAGSGEQYF. Combining the CDR3 with reference TRBV9 and TRBJ2-7 gives the whole variable domain DSGVTQTPKHLITATGQRVTLRCSPRSGDLSVYWYQQSLDQGLQFLIQYYNGEERAKGNILERFSAQQFPDLHSELNLSSLELGDSALYFCASSGGLAGSGEQYFGPGTRLTVT.

The gene calls are TRBV19 and TRBJ1-3; 8 bases are a match to TRBD1. This CDR3 comprises 13 residues. The germline CDR1 and CDR2 sequences are LNHDA and SQIVND (reference sequence). V trimming: 7 bases; J trimming: 2 bases; junction bases outside the gene matches: 1. The CDR3 sequence is CASKTGAGNTIYF. The CDR3 DNA reads TGTGCCAGTAAGACAGGGGCTGGAAACACCATATATTTT.

The J gene is TRBJ2-1, the V gene TRBV30; D call uncertain. Germline CDR1 GTSNPN, CDR2 SVGIG (reference sequence). This CDR3 spans 14 amino acids. With 2 bases removed from V and 6 bases from J, the gap between germline ends came to 14 bases. CDR3 region: CAWSRRAIFNEQFF. The CDR3 DNA reads as TGTGCCTGGAGTAGGAGAGCTATCTTCAATGAGCAGTTCTTC.

At least ten counts were recorded for this clone. V and J are TRBV1 and TRBJ2-5; no check of the table's D call, TRBD2, against the DNA was made. TRBV1 is flagged as a pseudogene. The CDR3 contains 15 residues. The CDR3 DNA follows: TGCACCAGCAGCCTTTGCACTAGCGGGGAAGAGACCCAGTACTTC. Translating gives CTSSLCTSGEETQYF.

This chain connects TRBV7-9 to TRBJ2-1, with 8 nucleotides matching TRBD2. There are 14 residues in the CDR3. Germline V gives CDR1 SEHNR, CDR2 FQNEAQ (reference sequence). V lost 8 bases, J lost 2 bases, and 5 bases stayed unmatched. As DNA, the CDR3 is TGTGCCAGCTCCCGGGAGGGTACCTACAATGAGCAGTTCTTC. The encoded protein is CASSREGTYNEQFF.

This chain links TRBV3-1 (or the pseudogene TRBV3-2) with TRBJ2-3, with 9 bases identical to TRBD2. V lost 3 bases and J lost 2; bases outside the gene matches: 3. The CDR3 is 15 amino acids. Germline V gene lookup returns CDR1 LGHDT and CDR2 YNNKEL (reference sequence). The CDR3 DNA is TGTGCCAGCAGCCAGAGCGGGGGGCTCACAGATACGCAGTATTTT. Its translation is CASSQSGGLTDTQYF.

This chain connects TRBV6-1 to TRBJ1-2, with a tentative D call TRBD1 (6 bases). V gave up 3 bases and J gave up 3 bases, with 14 bases separating them. This CDR3 comprises 15 residues. CDR1 and CDR2 from the germline V gene are MNHNS and SASEGT. As DNA, the CDR3 is TGTGCCAGCAGTGAGGACAGCGCGGGTTACTATGGCTACACCTTC. Protein sequence: CASSEDSAGYYGYTF.

The CDR3 region is CASSQVLAILSETQYF. In nucleotides, the CDR3 is TGCGCCAGCAGTCAAGTCCTAGCTATCCTCTCGGAGACCCAGTACTTC. The genes are TRBV23-1 and TRBJ2-5; D perhaps matches TRBD2 (5 bases). TRBV23-1 is an ORF, and what it does is uncertain. CDR3 length equals 16 residues. The V end lost 2 bases, the J end lost 5 bases, and 18 bases lay between the germline ends.

This chain connects TRBV5-1 to TRBJ2-2, with D possibly TRBD1 on 6 matching bases. CDR3 size: 16 residues. Between the trimmed V and J ends, which lost 2 bases and 1 base, there was a span of 12 bases. Germline values: CDR1 SGHRS, CDR2 YFSETQ. CDR3 DNA: TGCGCCAGCAGCTTTCCAGGGGATGAGAACACCGGGGAGCTGTTTTTT. Amino acid sequence: CASSFPGDENTGELFF.

The rearrangement joins TRBV7-9 to TRBJ1-2; 10 nucleotides align to TRBD1. Germline V gene data show CDR1 as SEHNR and CDR2 as FQNEAQ (reference sequence). CDR3 length: 17 amino acids. V lost 2 bases to trimming and J lost 5 bases; unmatched junction nucleotides: 11. CDR3 amino acids: CASSLFRTTGGYYGYTF. The CDR3 DNA reads TGTGCCAGCAGCTTATTTCGGACGACAGGGGGCTATTATGGCTACACCTTC.

The chain carries TRBV18 and TRBJ1-4; D gene uncertain. CDR3 size: 13 residues. The germline CDR1 and CDR2 sequences are KGHSH and LQKENI. V was pared by 4 bases and J by 5 bases, with 8 bases between. CDR3 coding DNA: TGTGCCAGCTCACTCGCAGAAAATGAAAAACTGTTTTTT. Its protein product is CASSLAENEKLFF.

The V gene is TRBV9, the J gene TRBJ1-3; the D is unclear. Trimming pared 3 bases from V and 0 bases from J, leaving 10 bases between. Germline V gene lookup returns CDR1 SGDLS and CDR2 YYNGEE. The CDR3 runs 15 residues. CDR3 sequence: CASSDSPSSGNTIYF. The CDR3 DNA is TGTGCCAGCAGCGATAGCCCTAGCTCTGGAAACACCATATATTTT.

V usage is TRBV11-2 and J usage is TRBJ1-5, with unresolved D. The CDR3 totals 13 residues. V shed 5 bases and J shed 6 bases, with 11 bases lying between them. Germline lookup yields CDR1 SGHAT and CDR2 FQNNGV. The CDR3 DNA is TGTGCCAGCAGCGGGTCCGAGGGTCAGCCCCAGCATTTT. Its translation: CASSGSEGQPQHF.

J is TRBJ2-3 and V is TRBV10-3; TRBD1 matches 10 bases. The germline V gene encodes CDR1 ENHRY and CDR2 SYGVKD. With 1 base clipped from V and 5 bases from J, the junction kept 3 bases outside the gene matches. The CDR3 loop spans 15 amino acids. This CDR3 is CAISEWGQGQDTQYF. CDR3 in DNA: TGTGCCATCAGTGAGTGGGGACAGGGGCAAGATACGCAGTATTTT.

The genes are TRBV29-1 and TRBJ1-2, with a tentative D call TRBD1 (6 bases). Per germline, CDR1 SQVTM and CDR2 ANQGSEA. This CDR3 has 16 residues. The germline V and J ends were trimmed by 2 bases and 2 bases, with 18 bases remaining between them. CDR3 protein: CSVEPPMTGLNYGYTF. The CDR3 region has the DNA TGCAGCGTTGAACCCCCCATGACAGGCTTGAACTATGGCTACACCTTC.

The chain recombines TRBV19 with TRBJ2-1; D remains ambiguous. CDR3 length: 16 amino acids. CDR1 LNHDA and CDR2 SQIVND come from the germline V gene (reference sequence). The V gene lost 3 bases and the J gene lost 0 bases, with 12 bases spanning the gap. The CDR3 sequence: CASSMDQASSYNEQFF. The DNA for the CDR3 is TGTGCCAGTAGTATGGATCAGGCGAGCTCCTACAATGAGCAGTTCTTC.

The chain has TRBV18 and TRBJ2-3, with TRBD2 as a possible D gene (6 bases). V shed 2 bases and J shed 5 bases, with 17 bases lying between them. This CDR3 has 16 amino acids. From germline, CDR1 is KGHSH and CDR2 LQKENI. The CDR3 coding sequence is TGTGCCAGCTCACCAGACCGGGACTCAACGCGAGATACGCAGTATTTT. Translating it yields CASSPDRDSTRDTQYF.